Below, 20 T cell receptor beta chains from the same sample are listed, as sequenced in a study of blood T cells in healthy people across ages. For the second PCR, which ran for roughly 7 to 11 cycles, a sample-barcoded 5' primer and a J-beta primer mix were used. TCRdb re-analysed the 5' RACE reads in MiXCR, keeping a single row per CDR3 protein. The repertoire holds some 1.8 million distinct CDR3 sequences, with about two fifths as singletons. The sample comprised blood. These receptors all stem from a human donor in good health.

This clonotype has a single count. CDR3 region: CASSPQRDNSYEQYF. The CDR3 DNA is TGTGCCAGCTCACCACAGAGGGATAACTCCTACGAGCAGTACTTC. The rearrangement joins TRBV18 to TRBJ2-7, with D possibly matching TRBD2 (5 bases). In germline, CDR1 is KGHSH, CDR2 LQKENI. The CDR3 runs 15 residues. The germline V and J ends were trimmed by 1 base and 0 bases, with 10 bases remaining between them.

This clonotype showed up many times. The rearrangement links TRBV4-1 to TRBJ2-1; 11 nucleotides align to TRBD2. CDR3 length: 16 residues. The germline gives CDR1 MGHRA, CDR2 YSYEKL. V gave up 4 bases and J gave up 4 bases; unmatched junction bases: 6. The CDR3 loop reads CASSRQLAGAYNEQFF. CDR3 bases: TGCGCCAGCAGCCGACAACTAGCGGGGGCTTACAATGAGCAGTTCTTC.

This clonotype showed up just once. The V gene is TRBV7-2, the J gene TRBJ2-1, with D possibly TRBD2 on 7 matching bases. Germline V CDR1 and CDR2: SGHTA, FQGNSA. With 2 bases removed from V and 5 bases from J, the gap between germline ends came to 13 bases. This CDR3 region has 15 residues. The CDR3 is CASSLTGGANNEQFF. The CDR3 DNA sequence: TGTGCCAGCAGCTTAACGGGGGGCGCAAACAATGAGCAGTTCTTC. The full variable domain, in which reference TRBV7-2 and TRBJ2-1 provide the parts outside the CDR3, is GAGVSQSPSNKVTEKGKDVELRCDPISGHTALYWYRQSLGQGLEFLIYFQGNSAPDKSGLPSDRFSAERTGGSVSTLTIQRTQQEDSAVYLCASSLTGGANNEQFFGPGTRLTVL.

This clonotype was observed many times. V usage is TRBV20-1 and J usage is TRBJ2-7, with D unclear. The germline V gene has CDR1 DFQATT and CDR2 SNEGSKA (reference sequence). V was pared by 2 bases and J by 3 bases, with 11 bases between. CDR3 length equals 13 residues. CDR3 bases: TGCAGTGCTAGAAGGTTTAACAACTACGAGCAGTACTTC. Protein sequence: CSARRFNNYEQYF.

The J gene is TRBJ1-5, the V gene TRBV2, with D maybe TRBD1 (6 bases). The germline gives CDR1 SNHLY, CDR2 FYNNEI. V lost 5 bases and J lost 2, with 25 bases in between. The length of the CDR3 is 19 residues. Here the CDR3 DNA reads TGTGCCAGCAGTCGAGGGGGGGCCCGCTTTTGGGGACGCAATCAGCCCCAGCATTTT. Encoded protein: CASSRGGARFWGRNQPQHF.

This clonotype was seen a few times. The rearrangement uses TRBV4-3 and TRBJ2-7, with D tentatively TRBD1 (5 bases). Trimming removed 1 base from V and 6 bases from J, with 16 bases in between. Germline V gives CDR1 LGHNA, CDR2 YSLEER. The CDR3 consists of 15 residues. The CDR3 loop is CASSQVQGPLGEQYF. CDR3 bases: TGCGCCAGCAGCCAAGTGCAGGGCCCACTTGGCGAGCAGTACTTC.

This chain connects TRBV7-9 to TRBJ1-2, with D unresolved. The ends were cut back, 3 bases at V and 0 bases at J, with 11 bases in the middle. Looked up from germline, CDR1 is SEHNR and CDR2 is FQNEAQ (reference sequence). The length of the CDR3 is 15 residues. The CDR3 here is CASSLPVRANYGYTF. The CDR3 nucleotides are TGTGCCAGCAGCTTGCCGGTTCGGGCTAACTATGGCTACACCTTC.

The chain uses TRBV14 and TRBJ2-5; D uncertain. V lost 4 bases and J 2 bases, leaving 8 bases between the germline ends. CDR1 SGHDN and CDR2 FVKESK come from the germline V gene. The CDR3 sequence is 13 residues long. In DNA, the CDR3 is TGTGCCAGCAGCCTCCCAATGCAAGAGACCCAGTACTTC. Protein product: CASSLPMQETQYF. Full variable domain (missing parts from reference TRBV14 and TRBJ2-5): EAGVTQFPSHSVIEKGQTVTLRCDPISGHDNLYWYRRVMGKEIKFLLHFVKESKQDESGMPNNRFLAERTGGTYSTLKVQPAELEDSGVYFCASSLPMQETQYFGPGTRLLVL.

The chain recombines TRBV10-3 with TRBJ2-3; a possible D gene is TRBD2 (6 bases). Germline CDR1 ENHRY, CDR2 SYGVKD. CDR3 length: 16 amino acids. Trimming pared 4 bases from V and 0 bases from J, leaving 14 bases between. CDR3 coding DNA: TGTGCCATCAGTGGGATGCCCGGGACTAGCACAGATACGCAGTATTTT. Protein: CAISGMPGTSTDTQYF.

This chain links TRBV7-2 with TRBJ2-3, with TRBD2 matching 10 bases. CDR3 size: 15 residues. The trim removed 6 bases at V and 7 bases at J, leaving 10 bases unmatched. Germline V CDR1 and CDR2: SGHTA, FQGNSA. The CDR3 reads CASRIEAGGLNTQYF. CDR3 DNA: TGTGCCAGCAGGATAGAAGCGGGGGGGCTAAATACGCAGTATTTT.

The CDR3 here is CASSLFPREGQETQYF. The CDR3 DNA is TGTGCCAGCAGCTTATTCCCTAGGGAGGGCCAAGAGACCCAGTACTTC. The chain joins TRBV7-9 to TRBJ2-5; 7 nucleotides line up with TRBD2. Germline V gene sequence: CDR1 SEHNR, CDR2 FQNEAQ (reference sequence). With V trimmed by 2 bases and J by 1 base, 7 bases remained unmatched. The CDR3 length is 16 residues.

The CDR3 coding sequence is TGTGCCAGCACCTCCGGCAGGATCCCTGGGGGGAATCAGCCCCAGCATTTT. This codes for CASTSGRIPGGNQPQHF. The J gene is TRBJ1-5, the V gene TRBV12-3 or TRBV12-4; a possible D gene is TRBD1 (5 bases). CDR3 length: 17 residues. V was shortened by 7 bases and J by 4 bases, with 23 bases between the two germline ends.

The chain uses TRBV2 and TRBJ1-2; D uncertain. The CDR3 has 13 amino acids. CDR1 and CDR2 from the germline V gene are SNHLY and FYNNEI. V was clipped by 7 bases and J by 6 bases, with 15 bases between them. CDR3 protein: CASTVVGYDGYTF. The CDR3 DNA follows: TGTGCCAGCACCGTCGTGGGTTATGATGGCTACACCTTC.

The chain has TRBV20-1 and TRBJ2-7, with D possibly TRBD2 on 5 matching bases. The assigned J gene may be wrong: the sequence end matches TRBJ2-5 better. The CDR3 is 13 residues long. In germline, CDR1 is DFQATT, CDR2 SNEGSKA (reference sequence). CDR3 amino acids: CSARVPAAETQYF. The CDR3 DNA reads as TGCAGTGCTAGGGTGCCAGCGGCAGAGACCCAGTACTTC.

In regard to this clonotype: A clone one base away is much larger, so this may be a read error. This chain links TRBV11-2 with TRBJ2-7; D is possibly TRBD1 or TRBD2 (5 bases each). Trimming took off 3 bases at V and 2 bases at J, with 11 bases between the two ends. Germline CDR1 is SGHAT and CDR2 is FQNNGV. The CDR3 consists of 14 residues. CDR3 DNA: TGTGCCAGCAGCTTTTCCAGGGACGCCTACGAGCAGTACTTC. This gives the protein CASSFSRDAYEQYF.

This clonotype was picked up one time. This chain connects TRBV20-1 to TRBJ1-1; possible D gene TRBD1, 5 bases. The CDR3 is 13 amino acids. Trimming took 5 bases from V and 3 from J, leaving 13 bases between them. Germline V gene data show CDR1 as DFQATT and CDR2 as SNEGSKA (reference sequence). Written as DNA, the CDR3 is TGCAGTGCTCCCAAGGGGCGCGACACTGAAGCTTTCTTT. It codes for CSAPKGRDTEAFF.

This clonotype has just one count. The chain couples TRBV9 to TRBJ2-1, with D maybe TRBD2 (7 bases). There are 15 residues in the CDR3. Germline lookup yields CDR1 SGDLS and CDR2 YYNGEE. Trimming shortened V by 0 bases and J by 8 bases, and 15 bases separated the two germline ends. CDR3 amino acids: CASSVAAGARDEQFF. CDR3 DNA: TGTGCCAGCAGCGTAGCTGCGGGGGCAAGGGATGAGCAGTTCTTC.

The gene calls are TRBV20-1 and TRBJ2-5; D uncertain. Judging by the DNA end, TRBJ2-7 fits better; the J call may be wrong. CDR1 is DFQATT, CDR2 SNEGSKA, per germline (reference sequence). The length of the CDR3 is 15 residues. For the CDR3, the DNA is TGCAGTGCCATCTCAAGGACCCCAATTGCCTACGAGCAGTACTTC. This translates into CSAISRTPIAYEQYF.

On this clonotype itself: A junction end diverges from the germline sequence, so it may reflect a read error. The V gene is TRBV12-3 or TRBV12-4, the J gene TRBJ2-1, with 9 positions matching TRBD1. The CDR3 loop spans 16 amino acids. CDR3 protein: CATSDPGTGRNNEQFF. Written as DNA, the CDR3 is TGTGCCACCAGTGACCCCGGGACAGGGAGGAACAATGAGCAGTTCTTC.

The chain links TRBV7-9 to TRBJ2-5; 12 bases match TRBD2. Germline CDR1 is SEHNR and CDR2 is FQNEAQ (reference sequence). This CDR3 region has 16 residues. V lost 5 bases and J lost 2; bases outside the gene matches: 6. This CDR3 is CASSPSGGAWQETQYF. The CDR3 DNA follows: TGTGCCAGCAGCCCTAGCGGGGGGGCTTGGCAAGAGACCCAGTACTTC. Variable domain in full (rest from reference TRBV7-9 and TRBJ2-5): DTGVSQNPRHKITKRGQNVTFRCDPISEHNRLYWYRQTLGQGPEFLTYFQNEAQLEKSRLLSDRFSAERPKGSFSTLEIQRTEQGDSAMYLCASSPSGGAWQETQYFGPGTRLLVL.